This TCR beta chain was retrieved from a study of cytomegalovirus exposure and HLA in healthy donors. V shed 3 bases and J 2 bases; nucleotides not matched to a gene: 3. Germline V gene data show CDR1 as SGHRS and CDR2 as YFSETQ. The length of the CDR3 is 14 residues. With regard to this clone: In the same sample, other DNA sequences code for this CDR3.

It was with 60 Vbeta and 13 Jbeta primers that the PCR ran. TCRdb's table, derived via immunoSEQ multiplex PCR, lists solely in-frame clones and lacks some. The sample holds fewer than 200,000 clones, around 86% seen once. This clonotype originated in a man aged 45 to 65 in good health and CMV-seronegative. The J gene is TRBJ1-2, the V gene TRBV5-1, with 8 bases lining up with TRBD1. Material: PBMCs. CDR3 in amino acids: CASSSRQGNYGYTF. As DNA, the CDR3 is TGCGCCAGCAGCTCCCGACAGGGGAACTATGGCTACACCTTC.